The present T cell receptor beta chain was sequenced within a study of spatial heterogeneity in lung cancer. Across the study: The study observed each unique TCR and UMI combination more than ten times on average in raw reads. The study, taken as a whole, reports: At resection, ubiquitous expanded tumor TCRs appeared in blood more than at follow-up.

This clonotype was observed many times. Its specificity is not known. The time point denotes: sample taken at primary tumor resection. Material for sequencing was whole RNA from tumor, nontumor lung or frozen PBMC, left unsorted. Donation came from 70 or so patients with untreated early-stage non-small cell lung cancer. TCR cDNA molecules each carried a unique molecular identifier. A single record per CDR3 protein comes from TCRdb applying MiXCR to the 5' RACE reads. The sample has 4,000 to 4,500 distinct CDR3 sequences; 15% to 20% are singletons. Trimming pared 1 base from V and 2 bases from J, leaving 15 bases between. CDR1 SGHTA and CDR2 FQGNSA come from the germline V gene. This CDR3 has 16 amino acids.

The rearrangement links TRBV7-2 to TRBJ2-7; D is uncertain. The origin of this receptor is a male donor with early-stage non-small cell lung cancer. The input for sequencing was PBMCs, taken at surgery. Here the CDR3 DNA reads TGTGCCAGCAGCTTAGAGTTCGGACCGAAGGCCTACGAGCAGTACTTC. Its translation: CASSLEFGPKAYEQYF. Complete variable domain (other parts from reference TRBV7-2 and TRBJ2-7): GAGVSQSPSNKVTEKGKDVELRCDPISGHTALYWYRQSLGQGLEFLIYFQGNSAPDKSGLPSDRFSAERTGGSVSTLTIQRTQQEDSAVYLCASSLEFGPKAYEQYFGPGTRLTVT.